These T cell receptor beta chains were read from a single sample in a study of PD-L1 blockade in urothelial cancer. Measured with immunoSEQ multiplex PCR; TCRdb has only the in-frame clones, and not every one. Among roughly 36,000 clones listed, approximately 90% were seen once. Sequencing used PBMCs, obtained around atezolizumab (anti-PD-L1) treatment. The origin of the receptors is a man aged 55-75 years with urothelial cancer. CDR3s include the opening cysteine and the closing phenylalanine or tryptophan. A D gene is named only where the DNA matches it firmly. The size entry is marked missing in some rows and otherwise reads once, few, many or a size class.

TGTGCCAGCAGGTCAGCGGGAGGAGTCTACAATGAGCAGTTCTTC | CASRSAGGVYNEQFF | TRBD2 | TRBJ2-1 | . | TRBV6-6
TGTGCCAGTAGTATCGTTCAGGGCCATTCGACAGCATATGGCTACACCTTC | CASSIVQGHSTAYGYTF | . | TRBJ1-2 | few | TRBV19
TGTGCCTGGAGTGTGATTGGGGGGGGCGAGGGCTATGGCTACACCTTC | CAWSVIGGGEGYGYTF | . | TRBJ1-2 | . | TRBV30
TGCGCCAGCAGCTTGGAGGGGGACGGCTATGGCTACACCTTC | CASSLEGDGYGYTF | . | TRBJ1-2 | . | TRBV5-1
TGCGCCAGCAGCTTGGAACCGGGACTAGCGGGAGGACGGGAGCAGTTCTTC | CASSLEPGLAGGREQFF | TRBD2 | TRBJ2-1 | . | TRBV5-1
TGTGCCAGCCTTAGAAACACCGGGGAGCTGTTTTTT | CASLRNTGELFF | . | TRBJ2-2 | . | TRBV19
TGTGCCAGCGGCGGGTTAAACATTCAGTACTTC | CASGGLNIQYF | . | TRBJ2-4 | . | TRBV6-5
TGTGCCAGCAGCCAACTAGCGGGGGCCTCTACCTACAATGAGCAGTTCTTC | CASSQLAGASTYNEQFF | TRBD2 | TRBJ2-1 | . | TRBV11-2
TGTGCCAGCAGTCGGGACACGGCGTTTACCGGGGAGCTGTTTTTT | CASSRDTAFTGELFF | . | TRBJ2-2 | . | TRBV6-4
TGCAGCGGTACACAGGGTGGGAGTGGAGAGCAGTTCTTC | CSGTQGGSGEQFF | . | TRBJ2-1 | few | TRBV29-1
TGTGCCACCAGCAGAGGGACTAGCGGGATCTCCGAGCAGTACTTC | CATSRGTSGISEQYF | TRBD2 | TRBJ2-7 | . | TRBV15
TGTGCCAGCAGCGCGCAGGGGGAGATGGATGGCTACACCTTC | CASSAQGEMDGYTF | TRBD1 | TRBJ1-2 | . | TRBV9
TGTGCCAGCTATGGAACCGCGGGTGAGCAGTTCTTC | CASYGTAGEQFF | . | TRBJ2-1 | . | TRBV27
TGTGCCAGCAGTTTAACTTATGAGCAGTTCTTC | CASSLTYEQFF | . | TRBJ2-1 | . | TRBV28
TGCGCCACCCGGGGGGCGACAGATACGCAGTATTTT | CATRGATDTQYF | . | TRBJ2-3 | . | TRBV5-1
TGTGCCAGCAGTCTACCCCCGACGGGGGAGACTGAGCAGTTCTTC | CASSLPPTGETEQFF | . | TRBJ2-1 | . | TRBV28
TGTGCCAGCAGCTTACTTCCGGGACAGGGAAACTTC | CASSLLPGQGNF | TRBD1 | TRBJ2-5 | . | TRBV7-9
TGCGCCAGCAGTCAAGGGGCGGGAGACTACGAGCAGTACTTC | CASSQGAGDYEQYF | TRBD2 | TRBJ2-7 | . | TRBV23-1
TGTGCCAGTAGTATAGCAGGAGAGACCCAGTACTTC | CASSIAGETQYF | . | TRBJ2-5 | once | TRBV19
TGTGCCAGCAGCTCAGTGGCGTCTAGCGGACGGGAGACCCAGTACTTC | CASSSVASSGRETQYF | TRBD2 | TRBJ2-5 | . | TRBV9
TGTGCCAGCAGCCCGATAGCGGAAAGCGACGCTTTCTTT | CASSPIAESDAFF | . | TRBJ1-1 | . | TRBV7-9
TGTGCCAGCAGCTTGGCCGGGACAGGGCTAGGCATTCAGTACTTC | CASSLAGTGLGIQYF | TRBD1 | TRBJ2-4 | . | TRBV5-6
TGCGCCAGCAGCTTAATACAGGGCACAGATACGCAGTATTTT | CASSLIQGTDTQYF | . | TRBJ2-3 | . | TRBV5-1
TGTGCCAGCGGTTCGGGACAACCCAATCAGCCCCAGCATTTT | CASGSGQPNQPQHF | . | TRBJ1-5 | . | TRBV6-1
TGTGCCAGCAGCACAACAGGGGACGCTGAAGCTTTCTTT | CASSTTGDAEAFF | TRBD1 | TRBJ1-1 | . | TRBV7-6
TGTGCCACCAGCGTAAGGCCGGGACAGGGGATCTACGAGCAGTACTTC | CATSVRPGQGIYEQYF | TRBD1 | TRBJ2-7 | . | TRBV15
TGTGCCAGCAGCGGCCGACTAACAGATACGCAGTATTTT | CASSGRLTDTQYF | . | TRBJ2-3 | few | TRBV9
TGTGCCAGTAGTCGAGGGGGCAACACTGAAGCTTTCTTT | CASSRGGNTEAFF | TRBD1 | TRBJ1-1 | . | TRBV19
TGTGCCAGCAGGGGCCTGGCGGGGGGATCCACAGATACGCAGTATTTT | CASRGLAGGSTDTQYF | TRBD2 | TRBJ2-3 | . | TRBV2
TGCGCCAGCAGCCAAGCGGCGCAGGACTCCCCCTATGGCTACACCTTC | CASSQAAQDSPYGYTF | . | TRBJ1-2 | . | TRBV4-3
TGTGCCAGCAGCTTAGGCAGGAATAGCAATCAGCCCCAGCATTTT | CASSLGRNSNQPQHF | . | TRBJ1-5 | . | TRBV7-8
TGTGCCACCGGACTCGAAAAAGAGACCCAGTACTTC | CATGLEKETQYF | . | TRBJ2-5 | . | TRBV2
TGTGCCAGCAGCCCAGGACAGGGTCAAAGCGTGTTCTTC | CASSPGQGQSVFF | TRBD1 | TRBJ2-1 | . | TRBV7-2
TGCAGCGTTGAACTTGGGACAGGGCTGGACGAGCAGTACTTC | CSVELGTGLDEQYF | TRBD1 | TRBJ2-7 | . | TRBV29-1
TGCGCCAGCAGCTTGAGCCTAGTCTCCTCCGAGCAGTACTTC | CASSLSLVSSEQYF | . | TRBJ2-7 | once | TRBV5-1
TGCGCCAGCAGCAGGGACAGGGTATTGGGTGAGCAGTACTTC | CASSRDRVLGEQYF | TRBD1 | TRBJ2-7 | . | TRBV5-1
TGTGCCAGCAGCCCCGCGGCGGGGGGCCTCCCAAGCAGTGAGCAGTTCTTC | CASSPAAGGLPSSEQFF | TRBD2 | TRBJ2-1 | . | TRBV7-8
TGTGCCAGCAGTCCTGCGGGACGTAGCGCAGATACGCAGTATTTT | CASSPAGRSADTQYF | . | TRBJ2-3 | . | TRBV13
TGCAGCGTTGAATTTGGACAGGGCGTTGTGGAAGCTTTCTTT | CSVEFGQGVVEAFF | TRBD1 | TRBJ1-1 | . | TRBV29-1
TGTGCCAGCAGCAAGGGACAACAAGAGACCCAGTACTTC | CASSKGQQETQYF | . | TRBJ2-5 | . | TRBV7-3
TGTGCCTGGAGTCCGGGACAGGGGGCAGTCCCTGAAGCTTTCTTT | CAWSPGQGAVPEAFF | TRBD1 | TRBJ1-1 | few | TRBV30
TGTGCCAGCAGCCTCGAGGGACTAGCGGTCGGGGAGCTGTTTTTT | CASSLEGLAVGELFF | TRBD2 | TRBJ2-2 | . | TRBV5-4
TGCGCCAGCAGCTGGGGCGGGGGAGCTCCGAACAATGAGCAGTTCTTC | CASSWGGGAPNNEQFF | TRBD2 | TRBJ2-1 | . | TRBV5-1
TGTGCCAGCAGCTCCAGCCTAGCAAACACCGGGGAGCTGTTTTTT | CASSSSLANTGELFF | . | TRBJ2-2 | . | TRBV5-6
TGCGCCAGCAGTCCGGGGAGCTCCTACAATGAGCAGTTCTTC | CASSPGSSYNEQFF | . | TRBJ2-1 | . | TRBV4-1
TGCGCCAGCAGCTTGGCGATAGCGGGGGATGAGCAGTTCTTC | CASSLAIAGDEQFF | TRBD2 | TRBJ2-1 | . | TRBV5-1
TGCGCCAGCAGCCAAGATCTAAGGGGATCCTACGAGCAGTACTTC | CASSQDLRGSYEQYF | . | TRBJ2-7 | . | TRBV4-3
TGTGCCAGCGAACCTCCGACAGGGGGCTCCGGGGAGCTGTTTTTT | CASEPPTGGSGELFF | TRBD1 | TRBJ2-2 | . | TRBV6-1
TGTGCCAGCAGCTTCAGGGACTATGGCTACACCTTC | CASSFRDYGYTF | . | TRBJ1-2 | once | TRBV11-3
TGTGCCAGCAGCTTAAAGGAGTTGGATCGCACAGATACGCAGTATTTT | CASSLKELDRTDTQYF | . | TRBJ2-3 | once | TRBV7-3
TGTGCCAGCAGTGCCGCCCTGGGGGGGAGAGGAATCGTCTCCTACGAGCAGTACTTC | CASSAALGGRGIVSYEQYF | TRBD2 | TRBJ2-7 | . | TRBV2
TGTGCCAGCAGCGTAGAAGGGACTTATTACAATGAGCAGTTCTTC | CASSVEGTYYNEQFF | . | TRBJ2-1 | once | TRBV9